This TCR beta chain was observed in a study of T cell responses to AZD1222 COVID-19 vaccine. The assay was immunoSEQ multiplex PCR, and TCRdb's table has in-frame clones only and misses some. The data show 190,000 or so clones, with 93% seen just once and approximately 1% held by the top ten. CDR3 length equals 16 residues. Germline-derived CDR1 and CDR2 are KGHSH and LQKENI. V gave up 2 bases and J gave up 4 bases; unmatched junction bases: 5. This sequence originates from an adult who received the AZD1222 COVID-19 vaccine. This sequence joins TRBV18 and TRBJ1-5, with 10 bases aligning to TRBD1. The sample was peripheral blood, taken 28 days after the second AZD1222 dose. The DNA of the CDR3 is TGTGCCAGCTCACCAAGGGGACAGGGGTCAAATCAGCCCCAGCATTTT. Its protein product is CASSPRGQGSNQPQHF. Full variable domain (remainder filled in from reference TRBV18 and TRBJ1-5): NAGVMQNPRHLVRRRGQEARLRCSPMKGHSHVYWYRQLPEEGLKFMVYLQKENIIDESGMPKERFSAEFPKEGPSILRIQQVVRGDSAAYFCASSPRGQGSNQPQHFGDGTRLSIL.